This record covers a single TCR beta chain. Its antigen is as yet unknown. As part of library construction, unique molecular identifiers were attached to individual cDNA molecules. MiXCR was run by TCRdb on the 5' RACE reads, yielding one entry per CDR3 protein. The sample shows roughly 80,000 distinct CDR3 sequences, 10% to 12% of them seen only once. The data originate from a study of early T cells in non-severe SARS-CoV-2 infection. The wider study: The chains were unpaired, and the sequenced material was bulk RNA from unsorted whole blood.

Study-wide points: Lookups in VDJdb leaned toward anti-spike CD8 responses and missed private and CD4 specificities.

V was cut by 4 bases and J by 8 bases, with 11 bases left in between. The length of the CDR3 is 11 residues. Germline assignment: CDR1 SQVTM and CDR2 ANQGSEA. This TCR was sampled from an adult who was a healthcare worker with PCR-confirmed SARS-CoV-2 infection or an uninfected control (not recorded which). The chain recombines TRBV29-1 with TRBJ1-1; no clear D gene. The sequences come from whole blood, collected at baseline. DNA for the CDR3: TGCAGCGTTGTTGGACGGCTAGAAGCTTTCTTT. Its translation: CSVVGRLEAFF.